The clone carrying this T cell receptor (beta chain) was observed a handful of times. The target antigen is unknown. This record comes from a study of blood T cells in healthy people across ages. The ends lost 5 bases at V and 6 bases at J; junction bases unmatched: 8. Germline V gene sequence: CDR1 MNHEY, CDR2 SVGAGI. The CDR3 has 15 amino acids. General study findings and limits: Expanded clonotype changes were possibly confounded by unknown donor CMV status. The long-lived group displayed more naive CD4+ cells, plus higher diversity, than the aged donors did. With unsorted PBMCs, a conclusive comparison of naive versus antigen-experienced cells was not possible.

Healthy Russian Caucasian donors spanned ages roughly 6 to 100 years. With a J-beta primer mix and a sample-barcoded 5' primer, a second PCR ran about 7 to 12 cycles. TCRdb fed the 5' RACE reads into MiXCR, producing one record per CDR3 protein. This sample has about 1.5 million distinct CDR3 sequences; 42% occur once, and the top ten carry approximately 7.9%. Sequencing input: blood. This TCR came from a woman aged 18-29 years in good health. The chain employs TRBV6-5 and TRBJ2-1, with 9 positions matching TRBD1. CDR3: CASSLTGGDLNEQFF. In nucleotides, the CDR3 is TGTGCCAGCAGTCTAACAGGGGGCGACCTCAATGAGCAGTTCTTC.